This TCR beta chain was captured by sequencing in a study of CD8 T cells in Susac syndrome. On this clonotype itself: Its specificity is not known. The junction departs from germline at one end; a sequencing error may be responsible.

Reverse transcription of roughly 0.5 to 1 ug RNA used random hexamers. Across 54 Vbeta and 13 Jbeta, TCR beta CDR3 was amplified with immunoSEQ multiplex PCR. Each CDR3 protein is one row after TCRdb ran MiXCR on the immunoSEQ multiplex PCR reads. Of about 430,000 distinct CDR3 sequences listed, approximately 85% were seen once; the top ten hold more than 0.09%. Overall study findings and caveats: The study recognized that the number of individuals in its TCR sequencing and HLA analysis was relatively small.

Sequencing of TCR beta was performed on blood CD8+ T cells and on blood CD4+ T cells. Negative magnetic isolation gave CD8+ and CD4+ cells; FACS enriched CD8+ TEMRA. The CDR3 loop spans 15 amino acids. Germline V gene sequence: CDR1 SGHRS, CDR2 YFSETQ. The chain combines TRBV5-1 with TRBJ2-7; 12 positions agree with TRBD2. This clonotype was sampled from a human donor with multiple sclerosis. Sequenced input: CD8+ T cells from PBMCs. CDR3: CASSQGLAGPYEQCF. The CDR3 coding sequence is TGCGCCAGCAGCCAAGGACTAGCGGGGCCCTACGAGCAGTGCTTC. The full variable domain, with the rest looked up from reference TRBV5-1 and TRBJ2-7, is KAGVTQTPRYLIKTRGQQVTLSCSPISGHRSVSWYQQTPGQGLQFLFEYFSETQRNKGNFPGRFSGRQFSNSRSEMNVSTLELGDSALYLCASSQGLAGPYEQCFGPGTRLTVT.